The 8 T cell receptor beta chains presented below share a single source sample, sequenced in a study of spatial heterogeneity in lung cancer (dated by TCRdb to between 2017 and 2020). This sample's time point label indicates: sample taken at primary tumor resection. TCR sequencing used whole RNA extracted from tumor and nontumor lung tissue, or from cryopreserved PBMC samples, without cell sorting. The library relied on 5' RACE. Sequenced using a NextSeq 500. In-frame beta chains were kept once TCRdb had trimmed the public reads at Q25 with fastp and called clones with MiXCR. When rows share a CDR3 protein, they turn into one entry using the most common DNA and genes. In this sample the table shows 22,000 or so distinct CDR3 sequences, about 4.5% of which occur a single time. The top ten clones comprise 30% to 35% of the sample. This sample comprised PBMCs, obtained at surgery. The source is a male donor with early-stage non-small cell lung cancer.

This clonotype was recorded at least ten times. The CDR3 region is CASTAYQETQYF. CDR3 sequence (DNA): TGTGCCAGCACCGCCTACCAAGAGACCCAGTACTTC. This sequence joins TRBV7-6 and TRBJ2-5; D remains ambiguous. Germline V lookup: CDR1 SGHVS, CDR2 FNYEAQ. CDR3 length: 12 amino acids. V was shortened by 7 bases and J by 0 bases, with 6 bases between the two germline ends.

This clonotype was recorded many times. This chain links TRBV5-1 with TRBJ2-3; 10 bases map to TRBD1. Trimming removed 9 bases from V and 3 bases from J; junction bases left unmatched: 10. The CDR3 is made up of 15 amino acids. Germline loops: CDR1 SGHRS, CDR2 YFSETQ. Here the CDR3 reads CATTRDRGGTDTQYF. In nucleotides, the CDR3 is TGCGCCACCACTAGGGACAGGGGAGGTACAGATACGCAGTATTTT.

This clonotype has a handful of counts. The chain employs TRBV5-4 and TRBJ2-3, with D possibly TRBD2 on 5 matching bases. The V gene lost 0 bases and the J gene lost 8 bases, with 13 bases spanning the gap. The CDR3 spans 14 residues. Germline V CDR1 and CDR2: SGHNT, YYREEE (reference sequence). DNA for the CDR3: TGTGCCAGCAGCTTGGGGCTCGTCGAGGGTACGCAGTATTTT. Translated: CASSLGLVEGTQYF.

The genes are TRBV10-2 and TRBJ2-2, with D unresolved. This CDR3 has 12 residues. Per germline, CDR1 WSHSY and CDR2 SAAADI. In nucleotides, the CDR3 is TGCGTTTCCAGGAGCGAGACCGGGGAGCTGTTTTTT. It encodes CVSRSETGELFF.

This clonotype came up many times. This CDR3 reads CASSGTGVRSGTEAFF. DNA of the CDR3: TGTGCCAGTAGCGGGACAGGGGTAAGATCGGGTACTGAAGCTTTCTTT. This chain uses TRBV19 with TRBJ1-1; TRBD1 agrees at 10 bases. V gave up 6 bases and J gave up 5 bases; unmatched junction bases: 12. The CDR3 is made up of 16 amino acids. Looked up from germline, CDR1 is LNHDA and CDR2 is SQIVND (reference sequence).

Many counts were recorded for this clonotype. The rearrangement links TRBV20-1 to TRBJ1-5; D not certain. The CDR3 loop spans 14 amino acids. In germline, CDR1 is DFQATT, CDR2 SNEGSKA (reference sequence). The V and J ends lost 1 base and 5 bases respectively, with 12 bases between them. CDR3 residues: CSARGIRSHQPQHF. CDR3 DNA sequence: TGCAGTGCTAGAGGGATTAGGAGTCATCAGCCCCAGCATTTT.

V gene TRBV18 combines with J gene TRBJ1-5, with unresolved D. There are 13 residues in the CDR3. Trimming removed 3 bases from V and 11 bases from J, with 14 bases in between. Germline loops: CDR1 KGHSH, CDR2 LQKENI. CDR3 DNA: TGTGCCAGCTCACCGAGCTCCCATACGGCCCAGCATTTT. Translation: CASSPSSHTAQHF.

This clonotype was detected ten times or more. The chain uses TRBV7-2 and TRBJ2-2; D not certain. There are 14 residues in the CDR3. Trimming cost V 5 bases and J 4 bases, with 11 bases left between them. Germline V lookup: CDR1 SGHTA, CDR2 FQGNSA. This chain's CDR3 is CASSPRVFTGELFF. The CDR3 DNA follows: TGTGCCAGCAGCCCTCGGGTTTTCACCGGGGAGCTGTTTTTT.